These 32 T cell receptor beta chains were sequenced from one sample in a study of blood T cells in healthy people across ages. Primers used in a second PCR of roughly 6 to 11 cycles were a sample-barcoded 5' primer and a J-beta primer mix. TCRdb processed the 5' RACE reads anew with MiXCR; each CDR3 protein has one entry. The repertoire holds fewer than 2 million distinct CDR3 sequences, with around 42% as singletons. The specimen was blood. These receptors all come from a human donor in good health.

In nucleotides, the CDR3 is TGCGCCAGCAGCCAAGAAAACGACGGCACCTACGAGCAGTACTTC. Translated: CASSQENDGTYEQYF. This rearrangement joins TRBV4-3 to TRBJ2-7; D is uncertain. This CDR3 contains 15 residues. V lost 0 bases and J lost 2, with 11 bases in between. CDR1 is LGHNA, CDR2 YSLEER, per germline.

This chain joins TRBV2 and TRBJ2-3; D unresolved. The V and J ends lost 6 bases and 1 base respectively, with 11 bases between them. This CDR3 comprises 14 residues. Looked up from germline, CDR1 is SNHLY and CDR2 is FYNNEI. CDR3 sequence: CASRNPRGTDTQYF. CDR3 nucleotide sequence: TGTGCCAGCAGGAACCCCCGGGGCACAGATACGCAGTATTTT.

The rearrangement uses TRBV25-1 and TRBJ2-4; D gene ambiguous. The CDR3 is 15 amino acids. With 5 bases removed from V and 13 bases from J, the gap between germline ends came to 24 bases. Germline CDR1 and CDR2: MGHDK and SYGVNS. In DNA, the CDR3 is TGTGCCAGCAGTAAAGGCTTTGATATCTACAATGAGCAGTACTTC. This codes for CASSKGFDIYNEQYF.

This clonotype has just a few counts. This chain uses TRBV25-1 with TRBJ2-1; unclear D gene. The CDR3 length is 11 residues. The V gene lost 5 bases and the J gene lost 9 bases, with 8 bases spanning the gap. Germline V gene data show CDR1 as MGHDK and CDR2 as SYGVNS. The CDR3 sequence: CASSFGPEQFF. In DNA form, the CDR3 reads TGTGCCAGCAGTTTTGGGCCTGAGCAGTTCTTC.

CDR3 sequence reads: CASSLGHPGEDEQFF. CDR3 nucleotide sequence: TGTGCCAGCAGCTTAGGTCATCCAGGGGAGGATGAGCAGTTCTTC. The chain combines TRBV7-9 with TRBJ2-1, with D perhaps being TRBD1 or TRBD2 (6 bases each). Germline lookup yields CDR1 SEHNR and CDR2 FQNEAQ (reference sequence). V lost 1 base, J lost 8 bases, and 15 bases lay in between. This CDR3 is built from 15 residues.

In this sample, this clonotype turned up a few times. This sequence joins TRBV2 and TRBJ1-5; D is possibly TRBD1 (5 bases). Germline V gene lookup returns CDR1 SNHLY and CDR2 FYNNEI. There are 14 residues in the CDR3. V dropped 4 bases and J dropped 3 bases, with 10 bases sitting between them. CDR3 DNA sequence: TGTGCCAGCAGTGTAGACAGTTCCAATCAGCCCCAGCATTTT. Translating it yields CASSVDSSNQPQHF.

The chain couples TRBV10-3 to TRBJ1-2; weak D call: TRBD1 (5 bases). V was cut by 2 bases and J by 5 bases, with 15 bases left in between. The V gene's germline CDR1 is ENHRY and CDR2 SYGVKD. The CDR3 is 15 amino acids. The CDR3 loop reads CAISETSGRRYGYTF. CDR3 DNA sequence: TGTGCCATCAGTGAGACATCAGGGAGGCGGTATGGCTACACCTTC.

The chain couples TRBV5-1 to TRBJ1-5; a weak D match, TRBD1 (6 bases). The V gene lost 0 bases and the J gene lost 4 bases, with 14 bases spanning the gap. This CDR3 is 16 amino acids long. From germline, CDR1 is SGHRS and CDR2 YFSETQ. CDR3 protein: CASSLGGEGGNQPQHF. The CDR3 bases are TGCGCCAGCAGCTTGGGGGGCGAAGGGGGGAATCAGCCCCAGCATTTT.

In its sample, this clonotype was seen a few times. The V and J genes are TRBV7-9 and TRBJ2-3, with D unclear. Germline CDR1 is SEHNR and CDR2 is FQNEAQ (reference sequence). The length of the CDR3 is 14 residues. V was cut by 0 bases and J by 4 bases, with 8 bases left in between. Here the CDR3 reads CASSLARLPDTQYF. CDR3 coding DNA: TGTGCCAGCAGCTTAGCGAGACTCCCAGATACGCAGTATTTT.

V gene TRBV15 combines with J gene TRBJ1-6, with a tentative D call TRBD1 (6 bases). The V gene lost 1 base and the J gene lost 9 bases, with 10 bases spanning the gap. The CDR3 has 14 residues. The germline V gene encodes CDR1 LNHNV and CDR2 YYDKDF (reference sequence). The CDR3 loop is CATSRGTESSPLHF. The CDR3 bases are TGTGCCACCAGCAGAGGGACAGAGTCTTCACCCCTCCACTTT.

The V and J genes are TRBV20-1 and TRBJ2-4, with 12 bases fitting TRBD2. The CDR3 is 15 residues long. Germline-derived CDR1 and CDR2 are DFQATT and SNEGSKA (reference sequence). J lost 7 bases, V lost 0 bases, and 4 bases had no gene match. This CDR3 is CSAREGLAGFNIQYF. The DNA for the CDR3 is TGCAGTGCTAGAGAAGGACTAGCGGGGTTCAACATTCAGTACTTC.

The rearrangement links TRBV28 to TRBJ2-3, with 9 bases that match TRBD1. The CDR3 loop spans 15 amino acids. Looked up from germline, CDR1 is MDHEN and CDR2 is SYDVKM. Trimming cost V 8 bases and J 5 bases; bases outside gene matches: 11. CDR3 protein: CASRITGGAEDTQYF. The CDR3 DNA is TGTGCCAGCCGTATTACAGGGGGCGCAGAAGATACGCAGTATTTT.

The rearrangement links TRBV20-1 to TRBJ2-5; TRBD1 or TRBD2 may be the D gene (5 bases each). The germline gives CDR1 DFQATT, CDR2 SNEGSKA (reference sequence). The CDR3 contains 12 residues. V was pared by 6 bases and J by 1 base, with 9 bases between. This CDR3 reads CSAGRIQETQYF. CDR3 bases: TGCAGTGCGGGACGGATCCAAGAGACCCAGTACTTC.

Regarding this clonotype: The junction and the germline gene differ at one end; a read error may be behind it. V gene TRBV20-1 combines with J gene TRBJ2-3; maybe TRBD2 (6 bases). Germline V CDR1 and CDR2: DFQATT, SNEGSKA (reference sequence). The CDR3 sequence is 15 residues long. CDR3 nucleotides: TGCAGTGCTCAACTCCGGGGGAGAGGCACAGGTACGCAGTATTTT. Translating gives CSAQLRGRGTGTQYF.

This clonotype appeared a single time. The genes are TRBV11-3 and TRBJ1-2; D unresolved. Germline V gives CDR1 SGHNT, CDR2 YENEEA. V was cut by 5 bases and J by 2 bases, with 15 bases left in between. The CDR3 runs to 15 residues. CDR3 loop: CASSPRLGGNYGYTF. The CDR3 DNA follows: TGTGCCAGCAGCCCCCGGTTGGGCGGGAACTATGGCTACACCTTC.

This clonotype has just a few counts. The gene calls are TRBV4-2 and TRBJ2-4; the D is unclear. The CDR3 is made up of 16 amino acids. V lost 4 bases and J lost 1, with 14 bases in between. CDR1 is LGHNA, CDR2 YNFKEQ, per germline. CDR3 nucleotide sequence: TGTGCCAGCAGCCCTATATCCTGGGTGGCCAAAAACATTCAGTACTTC. As protein: CASSPISWVAKNIQYF.

This clonotype was detected many times. The chain links TRBV28 to TRBJ1-2; TRBD1 might be the D (5 bases). The V and J ends lost 5 bases and 4 bases respectively, with 17 bases between them. The CDR3 spans 15 residues. The V gene's germline CDR1 is MDHEN and CDR2 SYDVKM. CDR3 bases: TGTGCCAGCAGTCCACCGCTGGGCAGGGCCTATGGCTACACCTTC. Translated, it gives CASSPPLGRAYGYTF.

The rearrangement links TRBV5-5 to TRBJ1-1; D is unclear. The CDR3 extends over 14 amino acids. Trimming pared 2 bases from V and 3 bases from J, leaving 11 bases between. CDR1 and CDR2 (germline): SGHKS, YYEKEE (reference sequence). In DNA, the CDR3 is TGTGCCAGCAGCTTCCTGCTGCCAGACACTGAAGCTTTCTTT. It is translated as CASSFLLPDTEAFF. The variable domain in full, with the rest retrieved from reference TRBV5-5 and TRBJ1-1, is DAGVTQSPTHLIKTRGQQVTLRCSPISGHKSVSWYQQVLGQGPQFIFQYYEKEERGRGNFPDRFSARQFPNYSSELNVNALLLGDSALYLCASSFLLPDTEAFFGQGTRLTVV.

The genes are TRBV12-3 or TRBV12-4 and TRBJ2-7, with D possibly TRBD1 on 6 matching bases. This CDR3 comprises 13 residues. V lost 4 bases and J lost 9, with 16 bases in between. In DNA form, the CDR3 reads TGTGCCAGCAGTTCCAGGGGCCCTACGGGGCAGTACTTC. Translated: CASSSRGPTGQYF.

The chain couples TRBV4-3 to TRBJ2-1; unclear D gene. The V gene's germline CDR1 is LGHNA and CDR2 YSLEER. V dropped 0 bases and J dropped 6 bases, with 6 bases sitting between them. The CDR3 contains 13 residues. This chain's CDR3 is CASSQDYVNEQFF. The CDR3 DNA reads TGCGCCAGCAGCCAAGATTATGTCAATGAGCAGTTCTTC.

This clonotype was recorded at least ten times. The chain recombines TRBV28 with TRBJ2-7, with D perhaps TRBD2 (6 bases). Between the trimmed V and J ends, which lost 5 bases and 4 bases, there was a span of 18 bases. The CDR3 totals 15 residues. Germline V gene data show CDR1 as MDHEN and CDR2 as SYDVKM. Here the CDR3 DNA reads TGTGCCAGCAGTGCTGGGGGGTCCTCGAGGTACGAGCAGTACTTC. As protein: CASSAGGSSRYEQYF. Full variable domain (outside the CDR3, taken from reference TRBV28 and TRBJ2-7): DVKVTQSSRYLVKRTGEKVFLECVQDMDHENMFWYRQDPGLGLRLIYFSYDVKMKEKGDIPEGYSVSREKKERFSLILESASTNQTSMYLCASSAGGSSRYEQYFGPGTRLTVT.

The rearrangement links TRBV3-1 to TRBJ1-5; a possible D gene is TRBD1 (5 bases). Germline V gene sequence: CDR1 LGHDT, CDR2 YNNKEL (reference sequence). The length of the CDR3 is 14 residues. Trimming shortened V by 4 bases and J by 9 bases, and 16 bases separated the two germline ends. The DNA of the CDR3 is TGTGCCAGCAGCCCCCGGGACGGGGTGAGGCCCCAGCATTTT. It codes for CASSPRDGVRPQHF.

To note about this clonotype: This likely comes from a read error, as the CDR3 has no conserved phenylalanine or tryptophan at its end. The J gene is TRBJ2-3, the V gene TRBV15; D is uncertain. The germline V gene encodes CDR1 LNHNV and CDR2 YYDKDF (reference sequence). The CDR3 is 15 residues long. Trimming shortened V by 4 bases and J by 2 bases, and 13 bases separated the two germline ends. The CDR3: CATSTAFGSTDTQYV. CDR3 in DNA: TGTGCCACCAGCACAGCATTTGGCTCCACAGATACGCAGTATGTT.

This clonotype has just a few counts. The V and J genes are TRBV7-9 and TRBJ2-5; D is perhaps TRBD2 (6 bases). The CDR3 runs to 15 residues. V was trimmed by 2 bases and J by 2 bases, leaving 12 bases between them. The V gene's germline CDR1 is SEHNR and CDR2 FQNEAQ (reference sequence). As DNA, the CDR3 is TGTGCCAGCAGCTTACCGGGGGTAAGGCAAGAGACCCAGTACTTC. Translation: CASSLPGVRQETQYF. The whole variable domain, filled in from reference TRBV7-9 and TRBJ2-5, reads DTGVSQNPRHKITKRGQNVTFRCDPISEHNRLYWYRQTLGQGPEFLTYFQNEAQLEKSRLLSDRFSAERPKGSFSTLEIQRTEQGDSAMYLCASSLPGVRQETQYFGPGTRLLVL.

This clonotype was seen a few times. This sequence joins TRBV20-1 and TRBJ2-5, with 12 bases lining up with TRBD2. This CDR3 spans 15 amino acids. The J segment lost 5 bases and the V segment lost 2 bases, leaving 6 bases of the junction unmatched. Germline V gene lookup returns CDR1 DFQATT and CDR2 SNEGSKA (reference sequence). The CDR3 DNA reads TGCAGTGCTAGACCCGGACTAGCGGGGCGGGAGACCCAGTACTTC. Translation gives CSARPGLAGRETQYF.

J is TRBJ2-2 and V is TRBV2; TRBD1 agrees at 8 bases. The germline gives CDR1 SNHLY, CDR2 FYNNEI. V lost 7 bases and J lost 1; bases outside the gene matches: 14. CDR3 size: 18 residues. CDR3 amino acids: CASNQDREWTENTGELFF. CDR3 nucleotides: TGTGCCAGCAACCAGGACAGGGAATGGACCGAGAACACCGGGGAGCTGTTTTTT.

A remark on this clonotype: At one boundary the junction diverges from the germline segment, which might be a read error. The CDR3 reads CSARGTSGGTDTQCF. The CDR3 coding sequence is TGCAGCGCCCGGGGGACTAGCGGGGGCACAGATACGCAGTGTTTT. The chain recombines TRBV29-1 with TRBJ2-3; 14 bases align to TRBD2. Germline V gene lookup returns CDR1 SQVTM and CDR2 ANQGSEA. CDR3 size: 15 residues.

The V gene is TRBV28, the J gene TRBJ2-3; 7 nucleotides line up with TRBD1. The V gene end was trimmed by 8 bases and the J gene end by 2 bases; junction bases not matched to a gene: 10. This CDR3 region has 15 residues. CDR1 is MDHEN and CDR2 is SYDVKM in the germline V gene. CDR3 DNA sequence: TGTGCCAGCGTACTCGACAGGGACCCCACAGATACGCAGTATTTT. This codes for CASVLDRDPTDTQYF.

The chain has TRBV7-2 and TRBJ2-7, with a weak D call TRBD2 (6 bases). CDR3 length equals 16 residues. The germline V gene encodes CDR1 SGHTA and CDR2 FQGNSA. V gave up 1 base and J gave up 2 bases, with 15 bases separating them. The CDR3 here is CASSLDGRSGTYEQYF. The DNA of the CDR3 is TGTGCCAGCAGCTTAGATGGGAGGAGCGGAACCTACGAGCAGTACTTC.

In its sample, this clonotype was seen a few times. The V and J genes are TRBV7-6 and TRBJ2-1, with D maybe TRBD2 (6 bases). Trimming left V 1 base short and J 6 bases short, with 10 bases between. The CDR3 runs to 14 residues. The germline V gene encodes CDR1 SGHVS and CDR2 FNYEAQ. The CDR3: CASSLGLTSNEQFF. CDR3 nucleotide sequence: TGTGCCAGCAGCTTAGGGTTGACTAGCAATGAGCAGTTCTTC. Complete variable domain (other parts from reference TRBV7-6 and TRBJ2-1): GAGVSQSPRYKVTKRGQDVALRCDPISGHVSLYWYRQALGQGPEFLTYFNYEAQQDKSGLPNDRFSAERPEGSISTLTIQRTEQRDSAMYRCASSLGLTSNEQFFGPGTRLTVL.

The V call is TRBV28, the J call TRBJ1-6; D possibly corresponds to TRBD1 (5 bases). The CDR3 is 14 amino acids. Between the trimmed V and J ends, which lost 5 bases and 7 bases, there was a span of 12 bases. CDR1 is MDHEN, CDR2 SYDVKM, per germline. The CDR3 DNA is TGTGCCAGCAGTCCTCCAAGGGGAAATTCACCCCTCCACTTT. This gives the protein CASSPPRGNSPLHF.

As to this clonotype: Germline and junction disagree at one end, which may indicate a read error. The rearrangement uses TRBV7-7 and TRBJ2-1; D might be TRBD2 (6 bases). CDR1 and CDR2 (germline): SSHAT, FNYEAQ (reference sequence). The CDR3 extends over 13 amino acids. In DNA form, the CDR3 reads TGTGCTAGCAGCGATACTAGCTTGAGGGAGCAGTTCTTC. Translation gives CASSDTSLREQFF.